The clone carrying this TCR beta chain was seen once. The data originate from a study of OX40 agonist ivuxolimab in advanced cancers. This CDR3 is 15 amino acids long. V lost 7 bases to trimming and J lost 2 bases; unmatched junction nucleotides: 7. Germline V gives CDR1 LNHDA, CDR2 SQIVND (reference sequence). Assay used: immunoSEQ multiplex PCR; TCRdb lists only in-frame clones, some missing. The sample lists 53,000 or so clones; 85% to 90% were seen once. V and J are TRBV19 and TRBJ2-3; 9 bases are shared with TRBD1. Specimen: CD4+ or CD8+ T cells sorted from blood, collected in a trial of the OX40 agonist ivuxolimab. This receptor was obtained from an adult with an advanced solid tumor such as melanoma, head and neck, liver or kidney cancer. The CDR3 region has the DNA TGTGCCAGTACCCTCGGACAGGGGTACACAGATACGCAGTATTTT. As protein: CASTLGQGYTDTQYF.